The T cell receptor beta chain described here comes from a study of blood T cell repertoires in COVID-19. Overall study context: Some COVID-19 samples were acute and others convalescent; all came from the United States, Italy and Spain.

Sequencing was performed with immunoSEQ multiplex PCR; in TCRdb, only in-frame clones are kept and a portion is missing. The sample has under 75,000 clones; 72% are singletons. The CDR3 contains 15 residues. V shed 2 bases, J shed 4 bases, and the junction held 1 base outside the gene matches. CDR1 LGHDT and CDR2 YNNKEL come from the germline V gene (reference sequence). This sequence joins TRBV3-1 (or the pseudogene TRBV3-2) and TRBJ2-3; TRBD2 aligns across 12 bases. The sequencing input was peripheral blood. This clonotype was sampled from a woman between 65 and 79 years old with COVID-19, enrolled during active disease. The CDR3 DNA follows: TGTGCCAGCAGCCAACGACTAGCGGGGGCAGATACGCAGTATTTT. Translated, it gives CASSQRLAGADTQYF.